The text below deals with one T cell receptor (beta chain). This entry comes from a study of blood T cell repertoires in COVID-19. Study details: T cells, B-cell-depleted T cells, or PBMCs provided the cDNA or gDNA that served as material.

As processed by the authors: The assay estimated nucleated cells by amplifying reference gene primers. Profiled with immunoSEQ multiplex PCR; TCRdb holds only in-frame clones, not every one. V and J calls and clone size are copied from that table; D and trimming were computed from the DNA. The profile shows around 380,000 clones, approximately 89% of them singletons. V lost 1 base and J lost 16, with 12 bases in between. This CDR3 has 12 amino acids. Germline-derived CDR1 and CDR2 are SGHDT and YYEEEE. V gene TRBV5-6 combines with J gene TRBJ1-6, with unresolved D. This clonotype was obtained from a man in his thirties or forties who had recovered from COVID-19. The specimen sequenced was PBMCs or T cells enriched from blood (not recorded which). CDR3 in DNA: TGTGCCAGCAGCTTGTCGGTCGGAGATCTCCACTTT. This codes for CASSLSVGDLHF.